The clone carrying this TCR beta chain was seen a single time. The data stem from a study of shared clonotypes between healthy human individuals. The V end was cut by 1 base, the J end by 2 bases, with 16 bases between. CDR1 and CDR2 (germline): SGHRS, YFSETQ. This CDR3 contains 16 residues. In the original processing: ImmunoSEQ only sent back junction sequences with no quality scores, so filtering was done differently. Clones were sequenced by immunoSEQ multiplex PCR, and TCRdb holds only the in-frame ones, with some missing. Clone size and V and J calls were adopted from that table, with D and trimming inferred from the DNA. The table has approximately 460,000 clones, approximately 80% seen once.

The chain carries TRBV5-1 and TRBJ2-7, with a tentative D call TRBD2 (7 bases). The sample consisted of PBMCs. This TCR derives from a woman in her 40s in good health. Some clones in this sample may be carry-over from other donors' samples. The CDR3 DNA follows: TGCGCCAGCAGCTTGAACAACGAGGGGGGGACCTACGAGCAGTACTTC. Encoded protein: CASSLNNEGGTYEQYF.